The rows below give T cell receptor beta chains drawn from one sample of a study of cytomegalovirus exposure and HLA in healthy donors. Method: immunoSEQ multiplex PCR; TCRdb's copy keeps in-frame clones and lacks some. The profile shows fewer than 120,000 clones, about three quarters of them singletons. Sequences were obtained from PBMCs. These receptors all stem from an older woman in good health and CMV-seropositive. Each CDR3 is given with its conserved first and last residue. D genes are given only for firm matches. Not all rows give a size; the values are once, few, many and, for expanded clones, a class.

j_gene: TRBJ1-2
abundance: .
v_gene: TRBV28
d_gene: TRBD1
CDR3aa: CASSLSALGTGAGYGYTF
CDR3nt: TGTGCCAGCAGTTTAAGCGCCCTCGGGACAGGGGCGGGCTATGGCTACACCTTC

j_gene: TRBJ2-2
abundance: .
v_gene: TRBV25-1
d_gene: .
CDR3aa: CASSAANFITGELFF
CDR3nt: TGTGCCAGCAGTGCCGCAAACTTTATCACCGGGGAGCTGTTTTTT

j_gene: TRBJ1-1
abundance: .
v_gene: TRBV5-5
d_gene: TRBD1
CDR3aa: CASSLAEGANTEAFF
CDR3nt: TGTGCCAGCAGCTTGGCGGAGGGGGCGAACACTGAAGCTTTCTTT

j_gene: TRBJ2-3
abundance: .
v_gene: TRBV10-3
d_gene: .
CDR3aa: CAIRGGAGSTDTQYF
CDR3nt: TGTGCCATCAGAGGAGGGGCGGGAAGCACAGATACGCAGTATTTT

j_gene: TRBJ1-2
abundance: .
v_gene: TRBV6-5
d_gene: .
CDR3aa: CASSYSPLPGPYGYTF
CDR3nt: TGTGCCAGCAGTTACTCTCCCCTTCCAGGCCCCTATGGCTACACCTTC

j_gene: TRBJ1-1
abundance: .
v_gene: TRBV28
d_gene: .
CDR3aa: CASSLGSGGTNTEAFF
CDR3nt: TGTGCCAGCAGTTTAGGAAGCGGGGGAACGAACACTGAAGCTTTCTTT

j_gene: TRBJ2-3
abundance: .
v_gene: TRBV6-5
d_gene: .
CDR3aa: CASSYGSPTDTQYF
CDR3nt: TGTGCCAGCAGTTATGGGAGTCCCACAGATACGCAGTATTTT

j_gene: TRBJ1-2
abundance: .
v_gene: TRBV5-5
d_gene: .
CDR3aa: CASSPDSGGYGYTF
CDR3nt: TGTGCCAGCAGCCCGGACAGCGGAGGCTATGGCTACACCTTC

j_gene: TRBJ2-7
abundance: .
v_gene: TRBV4-1
d_gene: TRBD1
CDR3aa: CASSPSDRLSYEQYF
CDR3nt: TGCGCCAGCAGCCCCTCGGACAGGCTCTCCTACGAGCAGTACTTC

j_gene: TRBJ2-4
abundance: .
v_gene: TRBV6-4
d_gene: .
CDR3aa: CASSTQWGENIQYF
CDR3nt: TGTGCCAGCAGTACACAGTGGGGGGAAAACATTCAGTACTTC

j_gene: TRBJ2-5
abundance: .
v_gene: TRBV7-3
d_gene: TRBD2
CDR3aa: CASSLFASGLGGSTQYF
CDR3nt: TGTGCCAGCAGCTTATTTGCTAGCGGGTTAGGTGGGTCGACCCAGTACTTC

j_gene: TRBJ2-1
abundance: .
v_gene: TRBV27
d_gene: TRBD1
CDR3aa: CASSTGGGTGVFNEQFF
CDR3nt: TGTGCCAGCAGCACAGGGGGGGGGACAGGGGTGTTCAATGAGCAGTTCTTC

j_gene: TRBJ2-6
abundance: few
v_gene: TRBV29-1
d_gene: .
CDR3aa: CSVVAGTQIAGSGANVLTF
CDR3nt: TGCAGCGTGGTTGCCGGGACTCAAATTGCTGGTTCTGGGGCCAACGTCCTGACTTTC

j_gene: TRBJ2-1
abundance: .
v_gene: TRBV9
d_gene: TRBD2
CDR3aa: CASSLTSGTNEQFF
CDR3nt: TGTGCCAGCAGCTTGACTAGCGGGACCAATGAGCAGTTCTTC

j_gene: TRBJ2-2
abundance: once
v_gene: TRBV5-1
d_gene: TRBD1
CDR3aa: CASSYGTANTGELFF
CDR3nt: TGCGCCAGCAGCTACGGGACAGCGAACACCGGGGAGCTGTTTTTT

j_gene: TRBJ2-1
abundance: .
v_gene: TRBV4-2
d_gene: TRBD2
CDR3aa: CASSQRNSGDEQFF
CDR3nt: TGTGCCAGCAGCCAACGTAATAGCGGGGATGAGCAGTTCTTC

j_gene: TRBJ1-2
abundance: .
v_gene: TRBV28
d_gene: .
CDR3aa: CASRQDIYGYTF
CDR3nt: TGTGCCAGCAGACAGGATATCTATGGCTACACCTTC

j_gene: TRBJ2-1
abundance: .
v_gene: TRBV4-1
d_gene: .
CDR3aa: CASSQASSEVDYNEQFF
CDR3nt: TGCGCCAGCAGCCAAGCATCCTCCGAGGTGGACTACAATGAGCAGTTCTTC

j_gene: TRBJ1-2
abundance: .
v_gene: TRBV6-5
d_gene: .
CDR3aa: CASRPDPEGSGYTF
CDR3nt: TGTGCCAGCAGGCCGGACCCTGAGGGTTCTGGCTACACCTTC

j_gene: TRBJ1-1
abundance: .
v_gene: TRBV6-5
d_gene: .
CDR3aa: CASSYPSSGMNTEAFF
CDR3nt: TGTGCCAGCAGTTACCCAAGTTCAGGGATGAACACTGAAGCTTTCTTT

j_gene: TRBJ2-1
abundance: .
v_gene: TRBV19
d_gene: TRBD2
CDR3aa: CASRKAGDRYNEQFF
CDR3nt: TGTGCCAGTAGGAAAGCGGGAGATCGCTACAATGAGCAGTTCTTC

j_gene: TRBJ2-7
abundance: .
v_gene: TRBV9
d_gene: TRBD2
CDR3aa: CASSAPGGDGSYEQYF
CDR3nt: TGTGCCAGCAGCGCCCCGGGGGGGGACGGCTCCTACGAGCAGTACTTC

j_gene: TRBJ1-3
abundance: .
v_gene: TRBV19
d_gene: .
CDR3aa: CASSILATGPNSGNTIYF
CDR3nt: TGTGCCAGTAGTATTCTAGCCACCGGACCGAATTCTGGAAACACCATATATTTT

j_gene: TRBJ2-2
abundance: .
v_gene: TRBV13
d_gene: .
CDR3aa: CASSRAIAVNTGELFF
CDR3nt: TGTGCCAGCAGCAGAGCCATAGCGGTAAACACCGGGGAGCTGTTTTTT

j_gene: TRBJ1-1
abundance: .
v_gene: TRBV30
d_gene: TRBD1
CDR3aa: CAWISQMRGQAFF
CDR3nt: TGTGCCTGGATCTCACAGATGAGGGGGCAGGCTTTCTTT

j_gene: TRBJ2-2
abundance: .
v_gene: TRBV5-5
d_gene: .
CDR3aa: CASSLGDLFTGELFF
CDR3nt: TGTGCCAGCAGCTTGGGGGACTTATTCACCGGGGAGCTGTTTTTT

j_gene: TRBJ2-1
abundance: .
v_gene: TRBV29-1
d_gene: .
CDR3aa: CSVEGVEGSSYNEQFF
CDR3nt: TGCAGCGTGGAGGGCGTCGAGGGGAGCTCCTACAATGAGCAGTTCTTC

j_gene: TRBJ1-2
abundance: .
v_gene: TRBV28
d_gene: .
CDR3aa: CASSLFVRGWGYTF
CDR3nt: TGTGCCAGCAGTTTGTTTGTCCGGGGTTGGGGCTACACCTTC

j_gene: TRBJ2-1
abundance: .
v_gene: TRBV18
d_gene: TRBD1
CDR3aa: CASSPMTGLTLGNEQFF
CDR3nt: TGTGCCAGCTCACCTATGACAGGGCTAACGCTGGGGAATGAGCAGTTCTTC

j_gene: TRBJ2-2
abundance: .
v_gene: TRBV19
d_gene: TRBD2
CDR3aa: CASRPQGLAGGGNTGELFF
CDR3nt: TGTGCCAGTAGACCGCAGGGACTAGCGGGAGGGGGGAACACCGGGGAGCTGTTTTTT

j_gene: TRBJ2-3
abundance: .
v_gene: TRBV10-3
d_gene: TRBD2
CDR3aa: CAISGTSGGGTDTQYF
CDR3nt: TGTGCCATCAGTGGGACTAGCGGAGGGGGCACAGATACGCAGTATTTT

j_gene: TRBJ2-1
abundance: once
v_gene: TRBV6-1
d_gene: .
CDR3aa: CASSEWPQGGYNEQFF
CDR3nt: TGTGCCAGCAGTGAATGGCCGCAGGGCGGATACAATGAGCAGTTCTTC

j_gene: TRBJ2-1
abundance: .
v_gene: TRBV7-9
d_gene: .
CDR3aa: CASNRVSSYNEQFF
CDR3nt: TGTGCCAGCAACAGGGTGAGCTCCTACAATGAGCAGTTCTTC

j_gene: TRBJ2-3
abundance: .
v_gene: TRBV18
d_gene: .
CDR3aa: CASSPPGLRTDTQYF
CDR3nt: TGTGCCAGCTCACCACCGGGACTTCGCACAGATACGCAGTATTTT

j_gene: TRBJ2-7
abundance: .
v_gene: TRBV29-1
d_gene: TRBD1
CDR3aa: CSVGHQDRVSHEQYF
CDR3nt: TGCAGCGTTGGCCATCAGGACAGGGTCAGTCACGAGCAGTACTTC

j_gene: TRBJ2-7
abundance: .
v_gene: TRBV5-1
d_gene: .
CDR3aa: CASSLTPGGPVYEQYF
CDR3nt: TGCGCCAGCAGCTTGACCCCCGGAGGGCCAGTCTACGAGCAGTACTTC

j_gene: TRBJ2-7
abundance: few
v_gene: TRBV5-4
d_gene: TRBD1
CDR3aa: CASSFTPLRDRGHYEQYF
CDR3nt: TGTGCCAGCAGCTTCACACCTCTCCGGGACAGGGGGCATTACGAGCAGTACTTC